These T cell receptor beta chains were read from a single sample in a study of blood T cell repertoires in COVID-19. The repertoire was sequenced with immunoSEQ multiplex PCR; TCRdb's copy has only in-frame clones and lacks some. This sample has under 250,000 clones, with roughly 86% found just once. The sequencing sample was made of peripheral blood. Every receptor here comes from a woman of 80 years or more with COVID-19, enrolled during active disease. CDR3s include the opening cysteine and the closing phenylalanine or tryptophan. D genes are given only for firm matches. Clone size appears in some rows only: once, few, many, or a class for an expanded clone.

d_gene	v_gene	j_gene	abundance	CDR3aa
.	TRBV13	TRBJ1-3	.	CASSSRGTSGNTIYF
.	TRBV27	TRBJ1-1	.	CASSSPTGFTEAFF
.	TRBV4-3	TRBJ1-4	.	CASSQGSGKLFF
TRBD2	TRBV18	TRBJ2-5	.	CASSQGTKETQYF
TRBD1	TRBV7-9	TRBJ1-2	.	CASSQSDRVPSGYTF
.	TRBV9	TRBJ1-3	few	CASSPTGFSSGNTIYF
TRBD1	TRBV6-6	TRBJ1-3	.	CASIERQGRNTIYF
.	TRBV3-1/TRBV3-2	TRBJ2-3	.	CASSPSLGQPDTQYF
TRBD2	TRBV6-2/TRBV6-3	TRBJ2-1	.	CASSFTLSGGVTYNEQFF
TRBD1	TRBV18	TRBJ1-2	.	CASSLGQGDGYTF
.	TRBV30	TRBJ1-5	.	CAWRPTGTSGQPQHF
.	TRBV21-1	TRBJ1-2	once	CASSKRPRQGLPLPLTGGYTF
.	TRBV11-2	TRBJ2-7	.	CASSPREVQYF
TRBD1	TRBV5-5	TRBJ1-2	.	CASSYTGGGNYGYTF
.	TRBV11-2	TRBJ2-2	.	CASSPVGGGVSGELFF
.	TRBV15	TRBJ2-1	.	CATSRPPVGEQFF
.	TRBV7-9	TRBJ1-2	once	CASSLEKGQASRSNYGYTF
TRBD2	TRBV19	TRBJ2-1	.	CASSNPGTSGVNEQFF
TRBD1	TRBV5-1	TRBJ2-1	.	CASSLAMTGVNEQFF
.	TRBV11-2	TRBJ2-2	once	CASSLVLFRGGELFF
.	TRBV9	TRBJ1-3	few	CASSVGGTYDGNTIYF
.	TRBV19	TRBJ2-7	.	CASSNQGSYEQYF
.	TRBV19	TRBJ2-6	.	CASSIGGLSSGANVLTF
TRBD2	TRBV27	TRBJ2-3	.	CASRASGGNTQYF
.	TRBV12-3/TRBV12-4	TRBJ1-2	.	CASTGQDSYGYTF
TRBD1	TRBV19	TRBJ1-2	.	CASSIGGDRGYTF
TRBD2	TRBV2	TRBJ2-6	.	CASNLLAGGLGANVLTF
.	TRBV28	TRBJ2-1	.	CASSLGGSGTYNEQFF
TRBD1	TRBV7-2	TRBJ2-1	.	CASSSGTGVYNEQFF
TRBD1	TRBV6-1	TRBJ1-2	.	CASSEAPLAGGGYTF
TRBD2	TRBV7-7	TRBJ2-5	.	CASSRTSGAGEETQYF
.	TRBV18	TRBJ2-7	.	CASSNSGSEQYF
TRBD1	TRBV6-6	TRBJ1-4	.	CASSYSMGQGEKLFF
.	TRBV28	TRBJ1-4	.	CASSFTFSTGTNIEKLFF
TRBD2	TRBV2	TRBJ2-1	.	CATQRGGEYNEQFF
.	TRBV10-2	TRBJ1-5	.	CASQAVGGAVSNQPQHF
.	TRBV5-6	TRBJ2-1	.	CASSLRDNEQFF
.	TRBV28	TRBJ1-5	once	CASSLETGSGNQPQHF
.	TRBV28	TRBJ2-5	once	CASTWLGGGPETQYF
.	TRBV9	TRBJ2-1	.	CASSVGGGAPSYNEQFF
TRBD1	TRBV24-1	TRBJ1-2	.	CATSPRGSGYGYTF
.	TRBV5-6	TRBJ1-1	.	CASSMPGLPTLGDTEAFF
.	TRBV10-3	TRBJ2-3	.	CAISEFSSTDTQYF
.	TRBV6-5	TRBJ1-5	.	CASSYGQPNSNQPQHF
.	TRBV5-1	TRBJ2-2	.	CASSQGTGELFF
.	TRBV6-1	TRBJ2-1	.	CASSENQGTHNEQFF